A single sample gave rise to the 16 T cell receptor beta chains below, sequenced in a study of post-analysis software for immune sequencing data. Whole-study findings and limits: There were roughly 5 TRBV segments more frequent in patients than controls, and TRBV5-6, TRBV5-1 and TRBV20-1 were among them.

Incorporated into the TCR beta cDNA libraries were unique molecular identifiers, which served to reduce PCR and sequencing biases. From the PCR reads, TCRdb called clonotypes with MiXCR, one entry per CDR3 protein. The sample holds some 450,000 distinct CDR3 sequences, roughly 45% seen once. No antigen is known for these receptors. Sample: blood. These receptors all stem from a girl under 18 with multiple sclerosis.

The CDR3 DNA sequence: TGTGCCATCAGCCCTAGCGGGGTTGACTACAATGAGCAGTTCTTC. It yields the protein CAISPSGVDYNEQFF. J is TRBJ2-1 and V is TRBV10-3; 9 bases match TRBD2. Per the germline V gene, CDR1 is ENHRY and CDR2 is SYGVKD. The J segment lost 3 bases and the V segment lost 6 bases, leaving 6 bases of the junction unmatched. The CDR3 length is 15 residues.

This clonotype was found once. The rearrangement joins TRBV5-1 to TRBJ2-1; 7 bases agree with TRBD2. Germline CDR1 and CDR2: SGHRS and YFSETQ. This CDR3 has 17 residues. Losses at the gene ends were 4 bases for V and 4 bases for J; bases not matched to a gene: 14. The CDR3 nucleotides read TGCGCCAGCAGCCATCGGGACGAAACGGGGGGATACAATGAGCAGTTCTTC. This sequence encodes CASSHRDETGGYNEQFF.

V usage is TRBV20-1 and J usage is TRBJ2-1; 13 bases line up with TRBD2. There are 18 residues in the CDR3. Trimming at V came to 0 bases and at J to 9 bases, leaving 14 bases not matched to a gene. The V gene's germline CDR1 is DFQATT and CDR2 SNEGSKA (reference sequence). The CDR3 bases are TGCAGTGCTAGAGAGGGGGGGCGCCGGACTAGCGGGAGCGGTGAGCAGTTCTTC. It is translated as CSAREGGRRTSGSGEQFF.

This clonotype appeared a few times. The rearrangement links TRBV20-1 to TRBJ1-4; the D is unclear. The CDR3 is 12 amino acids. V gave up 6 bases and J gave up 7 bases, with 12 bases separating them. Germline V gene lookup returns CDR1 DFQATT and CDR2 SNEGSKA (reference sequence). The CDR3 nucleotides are TGCAGTGCCAAAGATCTTATTGAAAAACTGTTTTTT. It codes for CSAKDLIEKLFF.

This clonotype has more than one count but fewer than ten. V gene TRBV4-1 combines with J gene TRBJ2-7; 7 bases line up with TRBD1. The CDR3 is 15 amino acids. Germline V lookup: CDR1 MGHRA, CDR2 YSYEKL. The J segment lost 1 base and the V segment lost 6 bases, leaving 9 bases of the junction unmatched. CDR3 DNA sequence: TGCGCCAGCAGGGCCGGGACAGCATTATCCTACGAGCAGTACTTC. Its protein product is CASRAGTALSYEQYF.

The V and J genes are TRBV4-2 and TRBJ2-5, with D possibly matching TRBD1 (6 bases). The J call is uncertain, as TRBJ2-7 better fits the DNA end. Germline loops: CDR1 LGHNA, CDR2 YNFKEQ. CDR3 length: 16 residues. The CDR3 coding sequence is TGTGCCAGCAGCCAGGATAAAGGGGGACCCTCCTACGAGCAGTACTTC. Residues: CASSQDKGGPSYEQYF.

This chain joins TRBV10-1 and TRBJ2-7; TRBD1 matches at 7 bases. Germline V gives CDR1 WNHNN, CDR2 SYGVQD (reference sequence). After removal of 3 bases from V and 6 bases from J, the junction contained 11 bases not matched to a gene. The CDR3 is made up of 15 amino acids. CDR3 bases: TGCGCCAGCAGTGACCCGGGACAGATAACCCCCGAGCAGTACTTC. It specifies CASSDPGQITPEQYF.

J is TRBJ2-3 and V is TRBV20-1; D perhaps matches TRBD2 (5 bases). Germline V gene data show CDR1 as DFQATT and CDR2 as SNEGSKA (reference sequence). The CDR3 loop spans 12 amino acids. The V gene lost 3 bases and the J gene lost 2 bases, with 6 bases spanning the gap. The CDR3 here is CSASGDTDTQYF. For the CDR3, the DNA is TGCAGTGCTAGCGGGGACACAGATACGCAGTATTTT.

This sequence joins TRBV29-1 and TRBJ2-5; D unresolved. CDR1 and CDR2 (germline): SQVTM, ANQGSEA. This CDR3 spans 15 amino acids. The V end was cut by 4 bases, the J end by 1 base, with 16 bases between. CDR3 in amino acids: CSVGTAPEFQETQYF. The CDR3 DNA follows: TGCAGCGTTGGCACAGCCCCCGAGTTCCAAGAGACCCAGTACTTC.

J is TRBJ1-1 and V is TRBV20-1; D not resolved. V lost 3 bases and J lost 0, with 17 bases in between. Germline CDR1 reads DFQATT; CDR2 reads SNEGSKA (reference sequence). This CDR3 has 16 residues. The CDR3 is CSASGRPSPLNTEAFF. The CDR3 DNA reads TGCAGTGCTAGTGGAAGACCCTCGCCCTTGAACACTGAAGCTTTCTTT.

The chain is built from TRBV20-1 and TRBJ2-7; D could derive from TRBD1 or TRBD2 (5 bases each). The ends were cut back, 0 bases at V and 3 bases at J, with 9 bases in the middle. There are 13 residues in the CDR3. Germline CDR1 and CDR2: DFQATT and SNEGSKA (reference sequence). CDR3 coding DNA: TGCAGTGCTAGAGAGGGGACGAACTACGAGCAGTACTTC. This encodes CSAREGTNYEQYF.

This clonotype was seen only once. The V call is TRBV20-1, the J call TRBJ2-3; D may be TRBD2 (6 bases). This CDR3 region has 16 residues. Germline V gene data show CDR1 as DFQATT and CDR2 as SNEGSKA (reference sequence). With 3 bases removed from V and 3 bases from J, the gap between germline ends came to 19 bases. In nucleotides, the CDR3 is TGCAGTGCTAGCCTGTTAGCGGAACCGTTAACAGATACGCAGTATTTT. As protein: CSASLLAEPLTDTQYF.

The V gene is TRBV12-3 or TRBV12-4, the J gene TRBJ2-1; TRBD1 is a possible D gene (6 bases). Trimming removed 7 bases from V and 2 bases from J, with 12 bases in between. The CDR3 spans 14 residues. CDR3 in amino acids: CASTGVEAYNEQFF. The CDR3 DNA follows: TGTGCCAGCACAGGGGTGGAGGCCTACAATGAGCAGTTCTTC.

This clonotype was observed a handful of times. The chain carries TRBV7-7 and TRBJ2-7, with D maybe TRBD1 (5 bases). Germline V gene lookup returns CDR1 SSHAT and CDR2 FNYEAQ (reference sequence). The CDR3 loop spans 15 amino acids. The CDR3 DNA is TGTGCTAGCTCAAAGCTGGCAGGGCCAGTTTACGAGCAGTACTTC. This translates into CASSKLAGPVYEQYF.

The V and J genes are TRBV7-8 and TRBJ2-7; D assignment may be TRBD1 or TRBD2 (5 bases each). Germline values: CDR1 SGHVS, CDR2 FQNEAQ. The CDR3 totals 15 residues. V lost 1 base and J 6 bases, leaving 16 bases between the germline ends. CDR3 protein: CASSLEAERGLEQYF. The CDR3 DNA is TGTGCCAGCAGCTTAGAGGCAGAACGGGGCCTCGAGCAGTACTTC.

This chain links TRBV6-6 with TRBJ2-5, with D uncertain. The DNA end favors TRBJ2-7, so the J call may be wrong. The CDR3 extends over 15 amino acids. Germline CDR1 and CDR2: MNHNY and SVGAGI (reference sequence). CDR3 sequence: CASSYSGQRAYEQYF. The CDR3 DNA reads TGTGCCAGCAGTTACTCGGGTCAGAGAGCCTACGAGCAGTACTTC.